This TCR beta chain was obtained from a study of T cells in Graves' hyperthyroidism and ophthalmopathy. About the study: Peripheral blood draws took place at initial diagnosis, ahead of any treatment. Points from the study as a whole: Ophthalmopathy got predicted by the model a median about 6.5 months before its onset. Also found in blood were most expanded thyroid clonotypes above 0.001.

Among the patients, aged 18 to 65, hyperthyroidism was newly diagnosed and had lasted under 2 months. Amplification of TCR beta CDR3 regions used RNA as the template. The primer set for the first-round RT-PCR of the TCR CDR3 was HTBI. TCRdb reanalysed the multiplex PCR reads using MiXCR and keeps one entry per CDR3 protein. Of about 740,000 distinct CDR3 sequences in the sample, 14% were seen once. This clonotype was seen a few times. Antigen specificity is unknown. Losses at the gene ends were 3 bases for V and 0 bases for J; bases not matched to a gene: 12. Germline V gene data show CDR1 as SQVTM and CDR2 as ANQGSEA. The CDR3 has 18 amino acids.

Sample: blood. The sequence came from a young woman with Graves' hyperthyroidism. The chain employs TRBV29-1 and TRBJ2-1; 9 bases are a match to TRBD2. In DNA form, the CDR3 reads TGCAGCGTTGATAAAGGCGGGAGGGCCGGAAGCTCCTACAATGAGCAGTTCTTC. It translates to CSVDKGGRAGSSYNEQFF.